This T cell receptor beta chain emerged from a study of blood T cell repertoires in COVID-19. Overall study: From T cells, B-cell-depleted T cells, or PBMCs came the material, which was cDNA or gDNA.

Seattle-derived patients entered the study during active infection and were followed longitudinally. Data came from immunoSEQ multiplex PCR; TCRdb stores just in-frame clones and leaves some out. Of some 220,000 clones listed, over 75% are singletons. The CDR3 sequence is 14 residues long. V was cut by 6 bases and J by 1 base, with 9 bases left in between. Per germline, CDR1 MRHNA and CDR2 SNTAGT. The TCR was taken from a woman in her seventies with COVID-19, enrolled during active disease. The rearrangement links TRBV6-4 to TRBJ2-2, with a tentative D call TRBD2 (6 bases). Sequenced: peripheral blood. The DNA of the CDR3 is TGTGCCAGCAGCAGGGACTTGAACACCGGGGAGCTGTTTTTT. It translates to CASSRDLNTGELFF.